These T cell receptor beta chains were read from a single sample in a study of blood T cell repertoires in COVID-19. Sequenced by immunoSEQ multiplex PCR; TCRdb stores in-frame clones only, minus some. The table records approximately 280,000 clones, around 85% of them present only once. The specimen was peripheral blood. These receptors originate from a woman under 40 who had recovered from COVID-19. Both conserved end residues are part of each CDR3. The order of the fields is clone size, V gene, D gene, J gene, CDR3 length, CDR3 DNA, CDR3 protein. The D gene is left open where the match is weak. Size is omitted from some rows. Given values are once, few, many or a class for expanded clones.

>.|TRBV27|TRBD1|TRBJ1-2|15
TGTGCCAGCAGTTCGCCGGACAGGGGGAACGGCGGCTACACCTTC
CASSSPDRGNGGYTF
>.|TRBV5-1|TRBD1|TRBJ2-7|15
TGCGCCAGCAGCCTGCTTTCAGGGGGAACCTACGAGCAGTACTTC
CASSLLSGGTYEQYF
>once|TRBV7-2|TRBD2|TRBJ2-5|17
TGTGCCAGCAAGGGTGGGGCTAGCGGGAGGGCCCTGGAGACCCAGTACTTC
CASKGGASGRALETQYF
>.|TRBV3-1/TRBV3-2|.|TRBJ2-7|9
TGTAGCCCCCTCTACGAGCAGTACTTC
CSPLYEQYF
>.|TRBV7-9|TRBD1|TRBJ2-7|15
TGTGCCAGCAGCTTAATCACAGGGGGCTTGTACGAGCAGTACTTC
CASSLITGGLYEQYF
>few|TRBV6-2/TRBV6-3|TRBD1|TRBJ1-5|17
TGTGCCAGCAGTCCGGACAGGGGCGATTATAGCAATCAGCCCCAGCATTTT
CASSPDRGDYSNQPQHF
>.|TRBV29-1|.|TRBJ2-3|14
TGCAGCGTTGACGTGCGACAGGCACCGGATACGCAGTATTTT
CSVDVRQAPDTQYF
>.|TRBV7-9|.|TRBJ1-5|14
TGTGCCAGCAGCTTAGACGGGTTCAATCAGCCCCAGCATTTT
CASSLDGFNQPQHF
>once|TRBV7-2|TRBD1|TRBJ2-2|14
TGTGCCAGCAGCTCCGGACAGGGCACCGGGGAGCTGTTTTTT
CASSSGQGTGELFF
>.|TRBV27|.|TRBJ1-6|13
TGTGCCAGCAGTTTGGGGGCAGGGAGTAACCTCCACTTT
CASSLGAGSNLHF
>.|TRBV6-6|.|TRBJ2-7|12
TGTGCCAGCAGCCAGGGGGGTTACGAGCAGTACTTC
CASSQGGYEQYF